The present T cell receptor (beta chain) was sequenced within a study of memory CD4+ T cells and cytomegalovirus serostatus (dated by TCRdb to between 2018 and 2021). A note on the overall study: A total of roughly 35 healthy Belgian adults, of whom 9 were CMV seropositive and approximately 24 were CMV seronegative, were included in the cohort. To replicate a published TCR-based CMV serostatus classifier, the researchers sequenced the CD4+ memory TCRbeta repertoires of a Belgian cohort whose cytomegalovirus serostatus was known. On the study overall, not on this receptor specifically: A median bootstrapped AUC of 0.95 with a 95% CI of 0.76-1.00 was achieved on the Belgian cohort by the original-framework classifier. CMV serostatus prediction reached a median bootstrapped AUC of 0.95 with the original framework and 0.91 with a US-trained random forest. Results were interpreted as suggesting that the CMV-associated TCR signature is largely present in the CD4+ memory repertoire. Of around 160 previously reported CMV-associated TCRbeta sequences, 60 to 85 appeared in the CD4+ memory repertoires, each in one to five individuals. Only CD4+CD45RO+ memory cells were sequenced, unlike the original study, which covered naive and memory CD4+ and CD8+ populations.

The germline V gene (reference sequence) yields SGHKS for CDR1 and YYEKEE for CDR2. From the cysteine through the phenylalanine, the CDR3 covers 14 amino acids. The entry retains the CDR3 DNA only, 42 bases that are in frame from base 1. The germline ends are 20 bases apart after V is trimmed by 4 bases and J by 15 bases. A remark on this clone: Its antigen is still unknown. No much larger clone is present one base from it, and per-base qualities are unavailable.

The Quick-DNA Microprep Kit was used to extract genomic DNA from the sorted cells. TCRbeta DNA was amplified with the immunoSEQ hsTCRbeta kit following the manufacturer's protocol. An Illumina MiSeq instrument was used to sequence the TCRbeta libraries. Under the source paper's analysis protocol: Removing out-of-frame sequences left 2,204,828 distinct TCRbeta sequences, an average of roughly 63,000 per individual. Each individual was scored using the number of 150 to 200 previously reported CMV-associated TCRbeta sequences that the individual carried and the total number of productive distinct TCRbeta sequences. A beta-binomial model was reimplemented in Python, and random forests from scikit-learn, run with default parameters, were trained on data from the US cohort. Classifier performance on the Belgian cohort was summarized as median AUC with percentile confidence intervals calculated over 10,000 bootstrap iterations. Imported from immuneACCESS, the table was reduced by TCRdb to in-frame sequences with V and J called. These copies leave out some clones; in studies compared against another copy, an unresolved V gene accounts for under half, and the cause of the remainder is not known. The V and J calls and the clone size are those of that table, but D and trimming were determined from the DNA. Across this sample there are tens of thousands of clones, with 70% to 85% seen only once. More than 0.8% of the sample rests with the top ten.

A FACSAria II was used to sort memory CD4+ T cells, defined as single viable CD3+CD4+CD8-CD45RO+ cells. To determine CMV serostatus, a Roche Elecsys assay was used that detects serum IgG against CMV pp150, pp28, p38 and p52. Following thawing, total CD4+ T cells were enriched through positive selection using CD4 magnetic microbeads. Samples originated from another study that specifically interrogated the CD4+ T cell memory repertoire. Peripheral blood mononuclear cells were isolated and cryopreserved following standard operating procedures; serum was stored at -80 °C. The staining relied on CD3-PerCP (BW264/56), CD4-APC (RPA-T4), CD45RO-PE (UCHT1) and CD8-Pacific Orange (3B5) antibodies, and Sytox blue was used to exclude non-viable cells.

Sequencing was performed on memory CD4+ T cells from blood. The TCR originated in an adult in good health and CMV-seronegative. This chain joins TRBV5-5 to TRBJ1-6; confidence is insufficient to name the D gene. The nucleotides read TGTGCCAGCAGCCCGGCAAGTGGTGGGCTGCGCCTCCACTTT. Translated, it gives CASSPASGGLRLHF. Beyond the CDR3, the reference TRBV5-5 and TRBJ1-6 genes provide the residues; the full variable domain reads: DAGVTQSPTHLIKTRGQQVTLRCSPISGHKSVSWYQQVLGQGPQFIFQYYEKEERGRGNFPDRFSARQFPNYSSELNVNALLLGDSALYLCASSPASGGLRLHFGNGTRLTVT.